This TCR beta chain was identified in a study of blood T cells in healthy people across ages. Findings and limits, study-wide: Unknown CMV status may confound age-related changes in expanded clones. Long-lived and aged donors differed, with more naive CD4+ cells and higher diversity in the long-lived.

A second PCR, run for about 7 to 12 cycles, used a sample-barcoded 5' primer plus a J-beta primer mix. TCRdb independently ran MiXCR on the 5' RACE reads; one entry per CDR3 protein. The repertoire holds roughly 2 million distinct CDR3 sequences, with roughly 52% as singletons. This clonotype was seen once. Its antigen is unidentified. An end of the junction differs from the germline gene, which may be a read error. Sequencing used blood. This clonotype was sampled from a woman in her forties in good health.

CDR3 in amino acids: CAGSQGIGETQYF. The CDR3 coding sequence is TGCGCCGGCAGCCAGGGTATTGGAGAGACCCAGTACTTC. The chain recombines TRBV4-1 with TRBJ2-5, with a possible D match to TRBD1 (5 bases). The CDR3 is made up of 13 amino acids. Germline V gene data show CDR1 as MGHRA and CDR2 as YSYEKL.